This entry lists 7 T cell receptor beta chains sequenced from one sample in a study of monozygotic twins with inflammatory bowel disease. Reanalyzing the 5' RACE reads, TCRdb keeps one entry per CDR3 protein, without DNA. The table lists approximately 400,000 distinct CDR3 sequences. The sample taken for sequencing was blood. These receptors came from a human donor with ulcerative colitis or Crohn's disease, or a healthy co-twin of an affected twin (not recorded which).

The V gene is TRBV5-1, the J gene TRBJ2-7; TCRdb selects TRBD2, and the lack of DNA leaves this call unchecked. There are 14 residues in the CDR3. CDR1 is SGHRS and CDR2 is YFSETQ in the germline V gene. CDR3 region: CASNVAGGPYEQYF.

The rearrangement uses TRBV25-1 and TRBJ2-7; with no DNA, the TCRdb D assignment of TRBD2 cannot be verified. The CDR3 is 16 amino acids. Germline V gene lookup returns CDR1 MGHDK and CDR2 SYGVNS. Here the CDR3 reads CASSDWTSGRAHEQYF.

This sequence joins TRBV2 and TRBJ2-2; the D call from TCRdb, TRBD1, cannot be confirmed without DNA. CDR3 length: 16 residues. Germline V gives CDR1 SNHLY, CDR2 FYNNEI. Here the CDR3 reads CASSEVGDRFTGELFF.

J is TRBJ1-1 and V is TRBV3-1; as DNA is missing, the TRBD1 call by TCRdb cannot be tested. The germline CDR1 and CDR2 sequences are LGHDT and YNNKEL (reference sequence). The CDR3 has 14 residues. This chain's CDR3 is CASSQSGGWTEAFF.

J is TRBJ2-5 and V is TRBV5-6; lacking DNA, the TRBD1 call made by TCRdb goes unchecked. This CDR3 has 16 residues. Per the germline V gene, CDR1 is SGHDT and CDR2 is YYEEEE. CDR3 region: CASSLRTLRYQETQYF.

This chain links TRBV20-1 with TRBJ2-1; TCRdb's D call, TRBD1, is unchecked because there is no DNA. Germline lookup yields CDR1 DFQATT and CDR2 SNEGSKA (reference sequence). The CDR3 length is 14 residues. CDR3 region: CSAPGQSSYNEQFF.

The V call is TRBV4-1, the J call TRBJ1-1; TCRdb picks TRBD1, but there is no DNA to check that call. There are 16 residues in the CDR3. The germline gives CDR1 MGHRA, CDR2 YSYEKL. CDR3 sequence reads: CASSHRTGGFIAEAFF.